These T cell receptor beta chains were read from a single sample in a study of beta chain features in type 1 diabetes. Clones were sequenced by immunoSEQ multiplex PCR, and TCRdb holds only the in-frame ones, with some missing. The sample carries a few hundred thousand clones, about 14% recorded once. Input material: naive CD4+ T cells from blood. These TCRs come from a woman between 18 and 29 years old in good health. Both conserved end residues are part of each CDR3. The D gene is left open where the match is weak. Only some rows state a clone size, as once, few, many or a class for expanded clones.

13 | TRBJ2-7 | few | TRBV4-2 | . | TGTGCCAGCAGCCAAGAAGGAGTTTACGAGCAGTACTTC | CASSQEGVYEQYF
14 | TRBJ2-7 | few | TRBV7-2 | TRBD2 | TGTGCCAGCAGCCGACTAGCGGGGCCCTACGAGCAGTACTTC | CASSRLAGPYEQYF
14 | TRBJ1-2 | few | TRBV5-4 | TRBD1 | TGTGCCAGCAGACGGCAGGGGGGCGGCTATGGCTACACCTTC | CASRRQGGGYGYTF
13 | TRBJ2-1 | few | TRBV2 | . | TGTGCCAGCAGTGGGGGGCTTAACAATGAGCAGTTCTTC | CASSGGLNNEQFF
14 | TRBJ1-1 | few | TRBV2 | TRBD1 | TGTGCCAGCAGCGCGGGACAGGGATTCACTGAAGCTTTCTTT | CASSAGQGFTEAFF
13 | TRBJ2-3 | . | TRBV30 | . | TGTGCCTGGAGTGTACATCTCACAGATACGCAGTATTTT | CAWSVHLTDTQYF
17 | TRBJ2-3 | few | TRBV18 | TRBD1 | TGTGCCAGCTCCCATAGTCCCGGGACAGGGCTCGCAGATACGCAGTATTTT | CASSHSPGTGLADTQYF
15 | TRBJ2-6 | few | TRBV11-1 | . | TGTGCCAGCAGCTCCGTAACGGGTGGGGCCAACGTCCTGACTTTC | CASSSVTGGANVLTF
15 | TRBJ2-5 | few | TRBV11-2 | TRBD1 | TGTGCCAGCAGTCCCCAAGGGGGACAGAGGGAGACCCAGTACTTC | CASSPQGGQRETQYF
14 | TRBJ2-1 | few | TRBV5-6 | TRBD1 | TGTGCCAGCAGCTTGAGGTGGACAGGCAATGAGCAGTTCTTC | CASSLRWTGNEQFF
16 | TRBJ2-2 | . | TRBV7-2 | TRBD2 | TGTGCCAGCAGCTTGGCTAGCGGGAGCAGCACCGGGGAGCTGTTTTTT | CASSLASGSSTGELFF
14 | TRBJ1-5 | few | TRBV5-1 | . | TGCGCCAGCAGCTTGACGGGGGGCAATCAGCCCCAGCATTTT | CASSLTGGNQPQHF
16 | TRBJ2-7 | . | TRBV6-6 | . | TGTGCCAGCATCTCCGACGTGGGCTCCCCCTCCTACGAGCAGTACTTC | CASISDVGSPSYEQYF
14 | TRBJ2-2 | . | TRBV4-2 | . | TGTGCCAGCAGCCCACCTAGGTCCACCGGGGAGCTGTTTTTT | CASSPPRSTGELFF
16 | TRBJ2-5 | few | TRBV7-2 | TRBD2 | TGTGCCAGCAGCTTAAGACTAGCGGGAGGCGGGGAGACCCAGTACTTC | CASSLRLAGGGETQYF
15 | TRBJ2-7 | . | TRBV15 | . | TGTGCCACCGGGGGATCCCACGGGAGCTCCTACGAGCAGTACTTC | CATGGSHGSSYEQYF
12 | TRBJ1-1 | few | TRBV30 | . | TGTGCCTGGGGCCGGGGGACCACTGAAGCTTTCTTT | CAWGRGTTEAFF
16 | TRBJ2-1 | . | TRBV2 | . | TGTGCCAGCAGTGAAAAGGGCTACGGACTCTACAATGAGCAGTTCTTC | CASSEKGYGLYNEQFF
13 | TRBJ1-5 | . | TRBV19 | . | TGTGCCGGAGGAGGGATCCGGTATCAGCCCCAGCATTTT | CAGGGIRYQPQHF
13 | TRBJ2-5 | few | TRBV11-2 | . | TGTGCCAGCAGCTTATGGGCAACAGAGACCCAGTACTTC | CASSLWATETQYF
15 | TRBJ1-4 | . | TRBV11-2 | . | TGTGCCAGCAGCTTAGAAGTTGTAGTGAATGAAAAACTGTTTTTT | CASSLEVVVNEKLFF
15 | TRBJ2-6 | . | TRBV5-1 | . | TGCGCCAGCAGCTTCTACAGCTCTGGGGCCAACGTCCTGACTTTC | CASSFYSSGANVLTF
12 | TRBJ2-3 | . | TRBV29-1 | TRBD1 | TGCAGCGTTTCTTCAGGGGGAGATACGCAGTATTTT | CSVSSGGDTQYF
14 | TRBJ2-7 | few | TRBV5-4 | . | TGTGCCAGCAGCTTCCAGGGTCCTCCCTACGAGCAGTACTTC | CASSFQGPPYEQYF
16 | TRBJ2-1 | . | TRBV14 | TRBD2 | TGTGCCAGCAGCCAAGGGGCTAGCGGGAGAGCGGATGAGCAGTTCTTC | CASSQGASGRADEQFF
19 | TRBJ2-6 | . | TRBV10-3 | . | TGTGCCATCAGGGGGAATGGGTGGGACAAAGCCTCCGGGGCCAACGTCCTGACTTTC | CAIRGNGWDKASGANVLTF
16 | TRBJ2-7 | few | TRBV23-1 | . | TGCGCCAGCAGTCTATTTTTAGCGTCTAGCTCCTACGAGCAGTACTTC | CASSLFLASSSYEQYF
11 | TRBJ2-1 | few | TRBV20-1 | . | TGCAGTGGGGATCTAGCGATTGAGCAGTTCTTC | CSGDLAIEQFF
15 | TRBJ2-7 | few | TRBV7-9 | . | TGTGCCAGCAGCTTGGGAACGGGACTCAAATACGAGCAGTACTTC | CASSLGTGLKYEQYF
12 | TRBJ1-2 | few | TRBV29-1 | TRBD1 | TGCAGCGCCAGACAGGGACCTAATGGCTACACCTTC | CSARQGPNGYTF
15 | TRBJ2-5 | few | TRBV15 | TRBD1 | TGTGCCACCAGCAGAGCCCAGGGGGCGCGGGAGACCCAGTACTTC | CATSRAQGARETQYF
15 | TRBJ2-5 | few | TRBV6-5 | TRBD2 | TGTGCCAGCAGGATAGCGGGAACGGGATCGGAGACCCAGTACTTC | CASRIAGTGSETQYF
14 | TRBJ1-3 | . | TRBV29-1 | TRBD1 | TGCAGCGTTAGGGGGCAGTTCTCTGGAAACACCATATATTTT | CSVRGQFSGNTIYF
16 | TRBJ1-1 | . | TRBV18 | TRBD1 | TGTGCCAGCTCACCCTTTGCGACAGGGGTGAACACTGAAGCTTTCTTT | CASSPFATGVNTEAFF
15 | TRBJ2-1 | few | TRBV9 | . | TGTGCCAGCAGCGTAGTAAGCGGATTCTACAATGAGCAGTTCTTC | CASSVVSGFYNEQFF
13 | TRBJ2-1 | few | TRBV29-1 | TRBD2 | TGCAGCGTTCGTGGGAGGGAGTTTGGGGAGCAGTTCTTC | CSVRGREFGEQFF
17 | TRBJ2-5 | . | TRBV4-1 | TRBD2 | TGCGCCAGCAGCCAAGGCACTAGCGGGAGGGCCATGGAGACCCAGTACTTC | CASSQGTSGRAMETQYF
15 | TRBJ2-7 | . | TRBV28 | TRBD2 | TGTGCCAGCAGACTTCTAGGACTAGCGTCTTACGAGCAGTACTTC | CASRLLGLASYEQYF
15 | TRBJ1-1 | . | TRBV15 | . | TGTGCCACCAGCAGAGTAACAGGGTTGAACACTGAAGCTTTCTTT | CATSRVTGLNTEAFF
13 | TRBJ1-2 | . | TRBV5-4 | TRBD1 | TGTGCCAGCAGCTTGGGAGGGGGCAGGGGCTACACCTTC | CASSLGGGRGYTF
16 | TRBJ2-5 | . | TRBV5-1 | . | TGCGCCAGCAGCTTGGAAGGGGGGGGCCGGCCGGAGACCCAGTACTTC | CASSLEGGGRPETQYF
19 | TRBJ1-1 | few | TRBV9 | TRBD1 | TGTGCCAGCAGCGGTTCCACGGACAGGGGTGTTTATTGGAACACTGAAGCTTTCTTT | CASSGSTDRGVYWNTEAFF
13 | TRBJ1-1 | few | TRBV30 | . | TGTGCCTGGAGTGTATATAAGAACACTGAAGCTTTCTTT | CAWSVYKNTEAFF
14 | TRBJ1-2 | . | TRBV19 | . | TGTGCCAGTAAAAGGGGTACAGAAGCCTATGGCTACACCTTC | CASKRGTEAYGYTF
9 | TRBJ1-1 | few | TRBV20-1 | . | TGCAGTGCTGGAGGCAGGCGAGCCTTT | CSAGGRRAF
12 | TRBJ2-7 | few | TRBV6-1 | . | TGTGCCAGCAGTGAAGCCCCGTACGAGCAGTACTTC | CASSEAPYEQYF
11 | TRBJ2-3 | . | TRBV30 | . | TGTGCCTGGAGTTATCCAGATACGCAGTATTTT | CAWSYPDTQYF
22 | TRBJ2-3 | . | TRBV29-1 | TRBD2 | TGCAGCGTTGAAGGCAGCGCGGGCCGGACTAGCGGGAGGGACCCATCCCGGGATACGCAGTATTTT | CSVEGSAGRTSGRDPSRDTQYF
15 | TRBJ1-5 | . | TRBV5-1 | . | TGCGCCAGCAGCTTTGCAGGGGACAGCAATCAGCCCCAGCATTTT | CASSFAGDSNQPQHF
12 | TRBJ1-2 | . | TRBV30 | . | TGTGCCTGGAGTATACAGAGCTATGGCTACACCTTC | CAWSIQSYGYTF
15 | TRBJ1-1 | few | TRBV9 | . | TGTGCCAGCAGCGTAGCTAGCAGGGGGAACACTGAAGCTTTCTTT | CASSVASRGNTEAFF
14 | TRBJ2-2 | . | TRBV29-1 | TRBD2 | TGCAGCGTCGTAGGACTAGCCGGACCCGGGGAGCTGTTTTTT | CSVVGLAGPGELFF
13 | TRBJ1-4 | few | TRBV28 | . | TGTGCCAGCAGCCGGGACATTCGAGAAAAACTGTTTTTT | CASSRDIREKLFF
14 | TRBJ2-7 | . | TRBV30 | TRBD2 | TGTGCCTGGAGGGGGGCTAGCGGGTCCCACGAGCAGTACTTC | CAWRGASGSHEQYF
13 | TRBJ2-1 | few | TRBV30 | . | TGTGCCTGGAGTAGAGGAGGTGGGAATGAGCAGTTCTTC | CAWSRGGGNEQFF
13 | TRBJ1-2 | . | TRBV25-1 | . | TGTGCCAGCAGTGAATCTATTAGTAGTGGCTACACCTTC | CASSESISSGYTF
18 | TRBJ2-5 | . | TRBV5-1 | TRBD2 | TGCGCCAGCAGCTTGGGACAGAGCTCCTTAGCGGGTCAAGAGACCCAGTACTTC | CASSLGQSSLAGQETQYF
17 | TRBJ2-4 | . | TRBV7-9 | . | TGTGCCAGCAGCTTAGCTCTCCAGGGGCTAGCCAAAAACATTCAGTACTTC | CASSLALQGLAKNIQYF
16 | TRBJ1-1 | . | TRBV7-2 | TRBD1 | TGTGCCAGCAGCTTAGGTCGAACAGGGGTCGACACTGAAGCTTTCTTT | CASSLGRTGVDTEAFF
16 | TRBJ2-5 | . | TRBV5-1 | TRBD2 | TGCGCCAGCAGCTTACGGGGACTAGCGGGCGCAGAGACCCAGTACTTC | CASSLRGLAGAETQYF